These T cell receptor beta chains were read from a single sample in a study of graft-versus-host responses after intestinal transplantation. No antigen is known for these receptors. Assay: immunoSEQ multiplex PCR; the TCRdb copy retains only in-frame clones and omits some. The sample contains 100,000 to 140,000 clones, around 90% of which appear only once. The sample consisted of unstimulated CD4+ T cells sorted from spleen or lymph node cells, taken before transplant. Every receptor here comes from a human donor who was the organ donor for an intestinal transplant. Both conserved end residues are part of each CDR3. Fields, in order: D gene, V gene, J gene, clone size, CDR3 DNA, CDR3 protein. A D gene is named only where the DNA matches it firmly. Part of the rows lack a size; the others show once, few, many or a class for expanded clones.

D: .
V: TRBV6-1
J: TRBJ2-5
size: .
DNA: TGTGCCAGCAGTGAAGGGGCAGCAGAGACCCAGTACTTC
CDR3: CASSEGAAETQYF

D: TRBD1
V: TRBV5-1
J: TRBJ2-1
size: .
DNA: TGCGCCAGCAGCATCGGACAGGCCTACAATGAGCAGTTCTTC
CDR3: CASSIGQAYNEQFF

D: TRBD2
V: TRBV9
J: TRBJ2-2
size: .
DNA: TGTGCCAGCAGCGTAAGACTAGCTGGCGGGGAGCTGTTTTTT
CDR3: CASSVRLAGGELFF

D: .
V: TRBV5-1
J: TRBJ1-4
size: few
DNA: TGCGCCAGCAGCAAACCGACAGAGCCTAATGAAAAACTGTTTTTT
CDR3: CASSKPTEPNEKLFF

D: .
V: TRBV27
J: TRBJ1-2
size: .
DNA: TGTGCCAGCAGCACGGGCCCTAACTATGGCTACACCTTC
CDR3: CASSTGPNYGYTF

D: .
V: TRBV6-1
J: TRBJ2-2
size: .
DNA: TGTGCCAGCCTTCCGGGACAACCGAACACCGGGGAGCTGTTTTTT
CDR3: CASLPGQPNTGELFF

D: TRBD2
V: TRBV5-1
J: TRBJ2-2
size: .
DNA: TGCGCCAGCAGCTACGCAGCGGGGGCCGACACCGGGGAGCTGTTTTTT
CDR3: CASSYAAGADTGELFF

D: .
V: TRBV5-1
J: TRBJ1-1
size: once
DNA: TGCGCCAGCAGCTTGGCCACTGGGGGCACTGAAGCTTTCTTT
CDR3: CASSLATGGTEAFF

D: TRBD1
V: TRBV6-1
J: TRBJ2-7
size: once
DNA: TGTGCCAGCAGTGTGGGACAGCTCTACGAGCAGTACTTC
CDR3: CASSVGQLYEQYF

D: .
V: TRBV10-3
J: TRBJ2-6
size: .
DNA: TGTGCCATCGGGGGCGCTGGGGCCAACGTCCTGACTTTC
CDR3: CAIGGAGANVLTF

D: TRBD2
V: TRBV7-8
J: TRBJ2-3
size: .
DNA: TGTGCCAGCAGCTTAGTCAGCGGGAGACTAACAGATACGCAGTATTTT
CDR3: CASSLVSGRLTDTQYF

D: TRBD1
V: TRBV4-1
J: TRBJ1-2
size: .
DNA: TGCGCCAGCAGCCCTTGGACAGGGGCCGTCAACTATGGCTACACCTTC
CDR3: CASSPWTGAVNYGYTF

D: TRBD1
V: TRBV18
J: TRBJ1-1
size: .
DNA: TGTGCCAGCTCATCGCCGGGACAGGGGGGACAGAACACTGAAGCTTTCTTT
CDR3: CASSSPGQGGQNTEAFF

D: .
V: TRBV6-5
J: TRBJ1-3
size: once
DNA: TGTGCCAGCAGTTACTCTGTTTTACAGGGAAACACCATATATTTT
CDR3: CASSYSVLQGNTIYF

D: TRBD1
V: TRBV7-8
J: TRBJ2-3
size: .
DNA: TGTGCCAGCAGCCGCAGGGGGCGGGTCACAGATACGCAGTATTTT
CDR3: CASSRRGRVTDTQYF

D: .
V: TRBV29-1
J: TRBJ2-1
size: .
DNA: TGCAGCGTTGAATTGAGCCGATACAGGGTTCTCTACAATGAGCAGTTCTTC
CDR3: CSVELSRYRVLYNEQFF

D: TRBD2
V: TRBV2
J: TRBJ2-7
size: .
DNA: TGTGCCAGCAGGCGGGAAGAGCGGGGGGCTTACGAGCAGTACTTC
CDR3: CASRREERGAYEQYF